This passage covers 5 T cell receptor beta chains from one sample sequenced in a study of blood T cell repertoires in COVID-19. Using immunoSEQ multiplex PCR, the repertoire was profiled, and TCRdb retains in-frame clones only, with some absent. The sample yields some 83,000 clones, about three quarters seen once. Sequencing input: peripheral blood. These TCRs come from a woman older than 75 with acute or convalescent COVID-19.

The chain carries TRBV20-1 and TRBJ2-7, with a tentative D call TRBD1 (5 bases). Germline CDR1 DFQATT, CDR2 SNEGSKA (reference sequence). The CDR3 is made up of 11 amino acids. The V gene lost 3 bases and the J gene lost 7 bases, with 10 bases spanning the gap. Here the CDR3 DNA reads TGCAGTGCTAGTATAGGGGTTGAGCAGTACTTC. Its translation is CSASIGVEQYF.

Regarding this clone: The same CDR3 also results from other DNA sequences found in this sample. This chain links TRBV28 with TRBJ1-1; 9 bases agree with TRBD1. CDR3 length: 15 residues. Germline CDR1 and CDR2: MDHEN and SYDVKM. The V segment lost 4 bases and the J segment 5 bases; nucleotides outside the gene matches: 8. The CDR3 protein is CASSSAGTGRTEAFF. As DNA, the CDR3 is TGTGCCAGCAGTTCCGCCGGGACAGGGAGGACTGAAGCTTTCTTT.

In this sample, this clone turned up many times. This chain uses TRBV4-2 with TRBJ2-2, with TRBD2 as a possible D gene (5 bases). V shed 0 bases and J shed 6 bases, with 17 bases lying between them. This CDR3 comprises 17 residues. Germline assignment: CDR1 LGHNA and CDR2 YNFKEQ. CDR3 nucleotides: TGTGCCAGCAGCCAAGAGGGTTATGGGCGAGCGGCCGGGGAGCTGTTTTTT. Its translation is CASSQEGYGRAAGELFF.

This clone was counted between two and nine times. This chain links TRBV9 with TRBJ2-2; 10 positions match TRBD2. Germline V gene data show CDR1 as SGDLS and CDR2 as YYNGEE. This CDR3 comprises 16 residues. V trimming: 4 bases; J trimming: 7 bases; junction bases outside the gene matches: 10. This CDR3 reads CASSPRASGGNGELFF. The CDR3 DNA follows: TGTGCCAGCAGCCCCCGGGCTAGCGGGGGTAACGGGGAGCTGTTTTTT.

CDR3 region: CSVTMTGDGYTF. The CDR3 DNA follows: TGCAGCGTTACAATGACAGGGGATGGCTACACCTTC. The chain links TRBV29-1 to TRBJ1-2; 8 bases agree with TRBD1. Germline loops: CDR1 SQVTM, CDR2 ANQGSEA. V dropped 5 bases and J dropped 6; count of bases not matched to a gene: 5. The length of the CDR3 is 12 residues.